This T cell receptor beta chain came from a study of T cells in localized non-small cell lung cancer. Study-level points and caveats: Adjacent uninvolved lung tissue had the highest T cell clonality, exceeding tumor.

This CDR3 spans 13 amino acids. Between the trimmed V and J ends, which lost 5 bases and 2 bases, there was a span of 12 bases. CDR1 GTSNPN and CDR2 SVGIG come from the germline V gene (reference sequence). This clone was recorded only once. What it recognizes is unknown. TCRdb keeps only in-frame clones here, not all; method: immunoSEQ multiplex PCR. The table records around 96,000 clones, approximately 90% of them present only once. V and J are TRBV30 and TRBJ1-1; D is ambiguous. This sequence was found in a woman aged 35 to 70 with stage II squamous cell lung carcinoma. Specimen: PBMCs, collected before any cancer treatment. The CDR3 reads CAWGGRSNTEAFF. DNA for the CDR3: TGTGCCTGGGGAGGACGGTCAAACACTGAAGCTTTCTTT.